The T cell receptor (beta chain) under discussion was sequenced for a study of blood T cell repertoires in COVID-19. Study-wide context: Material from acute and convalescent COVID-19 was sourced from the United States, Italy and Spain. The analysed material was cDNA or gDNA that came from T cells, B-cell-depleted T cells, or PBMCs.

Authors' processing steps: Estimated nucleated cell counts came from reference gene primer amplification. Assay used: immunoSEQ multiplex PCR; TCRdb lists only in-frame clones, some missing. V, J and clone size are taken as reported in that table, and D and trimming were inferred from the DNA itself. The sample lists 300,000 to 400,000 clones; over 80% were seen once. V was clipped by 5 bases and J by 3 bases; unmatched bases: 5. CDR1 is KGHSH, CDR2 LQKENI, per germline. This CDR3 comprises 16 residues. The chain joins TRBV18 to TRBJ2-5, with TRBD2 identical over 14 bases. This TCR was sampled from a man aged 25 to 40 with COVID-19, enrolled during active disease. What was sequenced was peripheral blood. CDR3 in amino acids: CASSSWTSGGKETQYF. CDR3 nucleotide sequence: TGTGCCAGCTCATCTTGGACTAGCGGGGGGAAAGAGACCCAGTACTTC.